One and the same sample provided the 17 T cell receptor beta chains below, sequenced in a study of T cells in Graves' hyperthyroidism and ophthalmopathy. Researchers amplified the TCR beta CDR3 regions from RNA transcripts. Initially, a first-round RT-PCR of the TCR CDR3 employed the HTBI primer set. TCRdb re-derived calls from the multiplex PCR reads in MiXCR, one entry per CDR3 protein. The data hold 250,000 to 300,000 distinct CDR3 sequences, with roughly 14% observed a single time. The sample consisted of blood. The receptors originated from a woman between 25 and 40 years old with Graves' hyperthyroidism that later progressed to Graves' ophthalmopathy.

This clonotype was recorded at least ten times. The CDR3 coding sequence is TGTGCCAGCCGGCCCTCTGGCCTCGCAGGGGATACGCAGTATTTT. Its translation is CASRPSGLAGDTQYF. This sequence joins TRBV12-3 or TRBV12-4 and TRBJ2-3, with D maybe TRBD1 (5 bases). This CDR3 is 15 amino acids long. V gave up 8 bases and J gave up 6 bases, with 21 bases separating them.

This clonotype has a count of ten or more. The chain combines TRBV2 with TRBJ1-1; unclear D gene. The CDR3 sequence is 13 residues long. The germline V gene has CDR1 SNHLY and CDR2 FYNNEI. Trimming removed 7 bases from V and 11 bases from J, with 20 bases in between. This CDR3 is CASKSWPTRDAFF. CDR3 in DNA: TGTGCCAGCAAAAGTTGGCCAACAAGGGATGCTTTCTTT. The full variable domain, its missing parts supplied by reference TRBV2 and TRBJ1-1, is EPEVTQTPSHQVTQMGQEVILRCVPISNHLYFYWYRQILGQKVEFLVSFYNNEISEKSEIFDDQFSVERPDGSNFTLKIRSTKLEDSAMYFCASKSWPTRDAFFGQGTRLTVV.

This clonotype was seen many times. The chain has TRBV29-1 and TRBJ2-3, with D maybe TRBD2 (5 bases). The CDR3 loop spans 13 amino acids. V lost 4 bases to trimming and J lost 3 bases, with 11 bases between them. The germline V gene encodes CDR1 SQVTM and CDR2 ANQGSEA. CDR3 bases: TGCAGCGTTGGTTTCGGGATGACAGATACGCAGTATTTT. Translated: CSVGFGMTDTQYF.

On this clonotype: Germline and junction disagree at one end, which may indicate a read error. The chain has TRBV3-1 and TRBJ2-1; D is perhaps TRBD1 or TRBD2 (6 bases each). Germline values: CDR1 LGHDT, CDR2 YNNKEL (reference sequence). The CDR3 covers 15 residues. This CDR3 reads CASSLPGGGLNEQFF. The CDR3 coding sequence is TGCGCCAGCAGCCTCCCCGGTGGGGGGCTCAATGAGCAGTTCTTC.

This chain links TRBV9 with TRBJ2-2; 8 positions agree with TRBD2. The length of the CDR3 is 16 residues. J gave up 7 bases and V 1 base, and 9 bases lay outside the gene matches. Per germline, CDR1 SGDLS and CDR2 YYNGEE. The CDR3 DNA reads TGTGCCAGCAGCGTACGTCGACTAGCGACGGGCGGGGAGCTGTTTTTT. It encodes CASSVRRLATGGELFF.

This clonotype has a count of ten or more. This chain links TRBV12-3 or TRBV12-4 with TRBJ2-5; 8 bases match TRBD2. Trimming cost V 5 bases and J 4 bases; bases outside gene matches: 3. The CDR3 is 13 amino acids. The CDR3 reads CASSGTRVETQYF. CDR3 DNA sequence: TGTGCCAGCAGTGGGACTAGGGTAGAGACCCAGTACTTC.

This clonotype was counted ten times or more. The chain joins TRBV4-1 to TRBJ2-1, with a tentative D call TRBD1 (5 bases). V lost 0 bases to trimming and J lost 0 bases, with 9 bases between them. The CDR3 is 16 amino acids. The germline V gene encodes CDR1 MGHRA and CDR2 YSYEKL. The CDR3 spells CASSQEGLSSYNEQFF. CDR3 DNA sequence: TGCGCCAGCAGCCAAGAGGGGCTGAGCTCCTACAATGAGCAGTTCTTC.

The table lists this clonotype with many counts. The chain combines TRBV2 with TRBJ2-1; tentatively, D is TRBD2 (6 bases). Trimming shortened V by 5 bases and J by 8 bases, and 16 bases separated the two germline ends. The germline CDR1 and CDR2 sequences are SNHLY and FYNNEI. The CDR3 contains 14 residues. DNA for the CDR3: TGTGCCAGCAGTAACCTGCGTAGGGAGGATGAGCAGTTCTTC. This translates into CASSNLRREDEQFF.

As regards this clonotype: A much more abundant neighbour one base away suggests this may be a read error. The CDR3, as DNA: TGTGCCAGCAGCCCCTCTGGAGGATCAATACCCACCTCAGCCAATGAGCAGTACTTC. Translating it yields CASSPSGGSIPTSANEQYF. The chain joins TRBV7-9 to TRBJ2-1; tentatively, D is TRBD2 (5 bases). The better agreement between TRBJ2-7 and the DNA end casts doubt on the J call. In germline, CDR1 is SEHNR, CDR2 FQNEAQ (reference sequence). CDR3 length equals 19 residues.

This clonotype was detected ten times or more. The chain uses TRBV29-1 and TRBJ2-3; a possible D gene is TRBD2 (6 bases). Trimming stripped 3 bases from V and 2 bases from J, with 12 bases between. This CDR3 contains 14 residues. Germline V gene data show CDR1 as SQVTM and CDR2 as ANQGSEA. CDR3 in amino acids: CSVDAGISTDTQYF. DNA for the CDR3: TGCAGCGTTGATGCGGGGATCTCCACAGATACGCAGTATTTT.

This clonotype was picked up many times. The V call is TRBV12-3 or TRBV12-4, the J call TRBJ1-3; D unclear. V dropped 8 bases and J dropped 4 bases, with 15 bases sitting between them. This CDR3 is built from 14 residues. The CDR3 loop is CASSTGGGGNTIYF. CDR3 nucleotides: TGTGCCAGCTCGACCGGCGGCGGGGGAAACACCATATATTTT.

The chain couples TRBV20-1 to TRBJ1-2, with 7 nucleotides matching TRBD1. The CDR3 has 12 amino acids. The J segment lost 8 bases and the V segment lost 4 bases, leaving 7 bases of the junction unmatched. Germline assignment: CDR1 DFQATT and CDR2 SNEGSKA (reference sequence). CDR3 loop: CSAKDRIRGYTF. The CDR3 DNA reads as TGCAGTGCTAAGGACAGGATAAGGGGCTACACCTTC.

The gene calls are TRBV29-1 and TRBJ2-1, with D possibly matching TRBD2 (5 bases). Trimming removed 2 bases at V and 10 bases at J, with 18 bases between. Germline-derived CDR1 and CDR2 are SQVTM and ANQGSEA. The CDR3 runs 14 residues. This chain's CDR3 is CSVESSRSLDEQFF. CDR3 nucleotides: TGCAGCGTTGAATCTAGCCGGTCGTTGGACGAGCAGTTCTTC.

This clonotype was counted many times. Compared with germline, one end of the junction differs, possibly owing to a read error. The CDR3 DNA reads TGTGCCAGCGGTGACTATCCCGGTAAGGCGCAGTACTTC. This codes for CASGDYPGKAQYF. This chain connects TRBV6-1 to TRBJ2-7; TRBD2 is a possible D gene (5 bases). The CDR3 is 13 residues long. Germline V gene data show CDR1 as MNHNS and CDR2 as SASEGT.

The V gene is TRBV28, the J gene TRBJ2-7; a weak D match, TRBD2 (6 bases). Germline CDR1 and CDR2: MDHEN and SYDVKM. This CDR3 region has 15 residues. Trimming took 7 bases from V and 0 from J, leaving 16 bases between them. Here the CDR3 DNA reads TGTGCCAGCACGCGAGGTGGAGGGAGCTCCTACGAGCAGTACTTC. This gives the protein CASTRGGGSSYEQYF.

J is TRBJ2-2 and V is TRBV7-9, with D possibly matching TRBD2 (6 bases). Looked up from germline, CDR1 is SEHNR and CDR2 is FQNEAQ (reference sequence). The CDR3 runs to 16 residues. Trimming cost V 5 bases and J 2 bases, with 15 bases left between them. The CDR3 region is CASSPSGGKNTGELFF. The CDR3 DNA reads TGTGCCAGCAGCCCCAGTGGGGGGAAAAACACCGGGGAGCTGTTTTTT.

The chain joins TRBV6-4 to TRBJ1-2; a weak D match, TRBD1 (6 bases). V was trimmed by 4 bases and J by 8 bases, leaving 8 bases between them. This CDR3 region has 11 residues. The V gene's germline CDR1 is MRHNA and CDR2 SNTAGT. The CDR3 protein is CASSGDTGYTF. Written as DNA, the CDR3 is TGTGCCAGCAGTGGGGACACCGGCTACACCTTC.